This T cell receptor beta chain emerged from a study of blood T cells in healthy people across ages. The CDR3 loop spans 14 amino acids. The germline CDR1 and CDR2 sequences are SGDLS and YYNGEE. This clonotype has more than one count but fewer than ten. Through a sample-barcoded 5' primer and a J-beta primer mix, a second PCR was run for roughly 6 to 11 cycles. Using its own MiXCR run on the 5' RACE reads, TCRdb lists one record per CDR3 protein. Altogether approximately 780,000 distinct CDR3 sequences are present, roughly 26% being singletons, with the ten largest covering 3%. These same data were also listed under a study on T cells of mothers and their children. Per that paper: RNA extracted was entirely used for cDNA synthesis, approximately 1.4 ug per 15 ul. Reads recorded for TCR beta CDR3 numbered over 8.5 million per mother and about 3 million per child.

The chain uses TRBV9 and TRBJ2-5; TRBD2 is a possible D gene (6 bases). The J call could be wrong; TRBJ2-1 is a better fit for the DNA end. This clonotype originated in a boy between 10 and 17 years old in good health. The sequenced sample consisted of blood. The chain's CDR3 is CASSVVGGDNEQFF. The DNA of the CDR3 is TGTGCCAGCAGCGTAGTGGGAGGTGACAATGAGCAGTTCTTC.